Below are 28 T cell receptor beta chains sequenced from a single sample in a study of identical twins. From the 5' RACE reads, TCRdb called clonotypes with MiXCR, one entry per CDR3 protein. Altogether 1.5 million to 2 million distinct CDR3 sequences are present, 32% being singletons, with the ten largest covering approximately 0.25%. Sequencing input: cord blood. Every receptor here comes from a newborn girl in good health.

This chain connects TRBV27 to TRBJ2-7; TRBD2 matches at 8 bases. Germline values: CDR1 MNHEY, CDR2 SMNVEV (reference sequence). This CDR3 is built from 15 residues. Trimming cost V 3 bases and J 2 bases; bases outside gene matches: 6. For the CDR3, the DNA is TGTGCCAGCAGTTTGGGTATTAGCGGGACCTACGAGCAGTACTTC. Protein: CASSLGISGTYEQYF.

This clonotype turned up a few times. The rearrangement joins TRBV7-6 to TRBJ2-7; 10 bases line up with TRBD2. Per germline, CDR1 SGHVS and CDR2 FNYEAQ. The ends lost 5 bases at V and 2 bases at J; junction bases unmatched: 9. This CDR3 is 16 amino acids long. The CDR3 spells CASSQTAGGFTYEQYF. The CDR3 nucleotides read TGTGCCAGCAGCCAGACAGCGGGAGGGTTTACCTACGAGCAGTACTTC.

This clonotype was recorded a few times. The chain employs TRBV3-1 and TRBJ2-3, with D possibly matching TRBD2 (5 bases). This CDR3 is built from 15 residues. The V gene lost 1 base and the J gene lost 2 bases, with 10 bases spanning the gap. The V gene's germline CDR1 is LGHDT and CDR2 YNNKEL (reference sequence). The DNA for the CDR3 is TGTGCCAGCAGCCAAGGGCCGGGAATCACAGATACGCAGTATTTT. Residues: CASSQGPGITDTQYF.

This clonotype came up a few times. The rearrangement joins TRBV20-1 to TRBJ2-7; TRBD1 aligns across 7 bases. Trimming at V came to 1 base and at J to 4 bases, leaving 4 bases not matched to a gene. From germline, CDR1 is DFQATT and CDR2 SNEGSKA (reference sequence). The CDR3 is 13 residues long. The CDR3 spells CSARGGGEYEQYF. The CDR3, as DNA: TGCAGTGCTAGAGGAGGGGGCGAGTACGAGCAGTACTTC.

Turning to this clonotype: This may arise from a read error, as a much more abundant clone is one base away. The V and J genes are TRBV29-1 and TRBJ2-7, with D possibly called TRBD1 or TRBD2 (5 bases each). The germline gives CDR1 SQVTM, CDR2 ANQGSEA. There are 12 residues in the CDR3. V lost 4 bases, J lost 3 bases, and 10 bases lay in between. The CDR3 loop reads CSVVRDRYEQYF. The CDR3 nucleotides are TGCAGCGTTGTTCGGGACCGCTACGAGCAGTACTTC.

V usage is TRBV6-6 and J usage is TRBJ2-7, with D perhaps assigned TRBD1 or TRBD2 (6 bases each). The V end was cut by 9 bases, the J end by 2 bases, with 14 bases between. Germline CDR1 is MNHNY and CDR2 is SVGAGI (reference sequence). The CDR3 spans 13 residues. CDR3 DNA: TGTGCCAGTAAAGACAGGACTACCTACGAGCAGTACTTC. Its translation is CASKDRTTYEQYF.

This sequence joins TRBV2 and TRBJ2-1, with D maybe TRBD2 (7 bases). Germline-derived CDR1 and CDR2 are SNHLY and FYNNEI. The CDR3 spans 14 residues. V was pared by 2 bases and J by 9 bases, with 14 bases between. The CDR3 spells CASSESRGGGEQFF. For the CDR3, the DNA is TGTGCCAGCAGTGAAAGTAGGGGGGGAGGTGAGCAGTTCTTC.

This clonotype has ten or more counts. This chain uses TRBV4-2 with TRBJ2-7, with 8 bases identical to TRBD2. Germline V CDR1 and CDR2: LGHNA, YNFKEQ. With 0 bases clipped from V and 1 base from J, the junction kept 2 bases outside the gene matches. The CDR3 has 15 residues. CDR3 sequence (DNA): TGTGCCAGCAGCCAAGAAACTAGCGGATCCTACGAGCAGTACTTC. Its translation is CASSQETSGSYEQYF.

The CDR3 DNA reads as TGTGCCAGCAGCAAAAAGGGTAAAGAGGCCTCATATGGCTACACCTTC. It is translated as CASSKKGKEASYGYTF. This chain joins TRBV21-1 and TRBJ1-2. TRBV21-1 is listed as a pseudogene. CDR3 length: 16 residues.

This chain joins TRBV7-4 and TRBJ1-1; no reliable D call. Deletions cut 3 bases from V and 0 bases from J, with 11 bases between. Germline CDR1 SGHVT, CDR2 SQSDAQ. This CDR3 is built from 15 residues. DNA for the CDR3: TGTGCCAGCAGCTTTCACAGATCCATGAACACTGAAGCTTTCTTT. This gives the protein CASSFHRSMNTEAFF.

About this clonotype: A much bigger clone sits one base away, suggesting this may be a read error. The V gene is TRBV12-3 or TRBV12-4, the J gene TRBJ1-2, with a weak D call TRBD1 (5 bases). The CDR3 runs to 13 residues. The CDR3 bases are TGTGCCAGCAGTTTAGGGGACGGGTATGGCCACACCTTC. Translating gives CASSLGDGYGHTF.

A few counts support this clonotype. The DNA of the CDR3 is TGTGCCAGCAGTTACTCTGGGGATGTAGATGGCTACACCTTC. This gives the protein CASSYSGDVDGYTF. V gene TRBV6-6 combines with J gene TRBJ1-2; no definite D call. Between the trimmed V and J ends, which lost 0 bases and 6 bases, there was a span of 11 bases. In germline, CDR1 is MNHNY, CDR2 SVGAGI (reference sequence). This CDR3 is built from 14 residues.

This clonotype has ten or more counts. V usage is TRBV4-1 and J usage is TRBJ2-7, with 7 bases that match TRBD1. J was trimmed by 1 base and V by 0 bases; bases with no gene match: 3. This CDR3 has 15 residues. From germline, CDR1 is MGHRA and CDR2 YSYEKL. CDR3 sequence (DNA): TGCGCCAGCAGCCAAGAAAGGACAGGATCCTACGAGCAGTACTTC. This sequence encodes CASSQERTGSYEQYF.

The rearrangement uses TRBV4-1 and TRBJ2-7; the match to TRBD2 covers 10 bases. Germline V CDR1 and CDR2: MGHRA, YSYEKL. The CDR3 length is 15 residues. Trimming removed 3 bases from V and 7 bases from J; junction bases left unmatched: 9. The CDR3 is CASSHGLAVSNEQYF. DNA of the CDR3: TGCGCCAGCAGCCATGGACTAGCGGTAAGCAATGAGCAGTACTTC.

The chain combines TRBV5-1 with TRBJ2-7; D gene ambiguous. The CDR3 contains 12 residues. The V end was cut by 4 bases, the J end by 3 bases, with 8 bases between. Germline V gene data show CDR1 as SGHRS and CDR2 as YFSETQ. CDR3: CASSPADYEQYF. The CDR3 nucleotides read TGCGCCAGCAGCCCCGCGGACTACGAGCAGTACTTC. Full variable domain (rest looked up from reference TRBV5-1 and TRBJ2-7): KAGVTQTPRYLIKTRGQQVTLSCSPISGHRSVSWYQQTPGQGLQFLFEYFSETQRNKGNFPGRFSGRQFSNSRSEMNVSTLELGDSALYLCASSPADYEQYFGPGTRLTVT.

This clonotype was seen at least ten times. The chain employs TRBV29-1 and TRBJ2-1; D gene unclear. This CDR3 is 10 amino acids long. Trimming took 4 bases from V and 8 from J, leaving 6 bases between them. Germline assignment: CDR1 SQVTM and CDR2 ANQGSEA. The CDR3 protein is CSVGAYEQFF. The DNA of the CDR3 is TGCAGCGTTGGGGCCTATGAGCAGTTCTTC.

This clonotype was observed a few times. This sequence joins TRBV20-1 and TRBJ2-4, with 11 bases matching TRBD2. The last part of the DNA fits TRBJ2-7 better; the J call may be wrong. Germline CDR1 is DFQATT and CDR2 is SNEGSKA (reference sequence). The CDR3 has 15 residues. CDR3 in DNA: TGCAGTGCTAGACTAGCGGGAGGAGGAATCTACGAGCAGTACTTC. This gives the protein CSARLAGGGIYEQYF.

This clonotype was detected a few times. V gene TRBV14 combines with J gene TRBJ2-7; perhaps TRBD1 as D (6 bases). Germline V gives CDR1 SGHDN, CDR2 FVKESK. The CDR3 runs 13 residues. V gave up 6 bases and J gave up 3 bases, with 12 bases separating them. The CDR3 bases are TGTGCCAGCAGGCGACAGGAGCACTACGAGCAGTACTTC. Its translation is CASRRQEHYEQYF. Looking up the rest from reference TRBV14 and TRBJ2-7 gives the full variable domain: EAGVTQFPSHSVIEKGQTVTLRCDPISGHDNLYWYRRVMGKEIKFLLHFVKESKQDESGMPNNRFLAERTGGTYSTLKVQPAELEDSGVYFCASRRQEHYEQYFGPGTRLTVT.

This clonotype was seen only a few times. V usage is TRBV12-3 or TRBV12-4 and J usage is TRBJ2-1, with 8 positions matching TRBD1. CDR3 length: 15 residues. J lost 2 bases, V lost 6 bases, and 6 bases had no gene match. The CDR3, as DNA: TGTGCCAGCAGAACAGGGGGGACACCCTACAATGAGCAGTTCTTC. This codes for CASRTGGTPYNEQFF.

This clonotype was recorded many times. The chain combines TRBV3-1 with TRBJ2-7; D may be TRBD2 (5 bases). Per germline, CDR1 LGHDT and CDR2 YNNKEL (reference sequence). V was pared by 3 bases and J by 0 bases, with 12 bases between. The CDR3 runs 15 residues. CDR3 loop: CASSHPGLSSYEQYF. The DNA of the CDR3 is TGTGCCAGCAGCCATCCCGGACTGAGCTCCTACGAGCAGTACTTC.

The chain employs TRBV16 and TRBJ1-1; a possible D gene is TRBD1 (5 bases). With 0 bases removed from V and 10 bases from J, the gap between germline ends came to 9 bases. CDR1 and CDR2 (germline): KGHSY, FQNENV. This CDR3 has 12 residues. The DNA of the CDR3 is TGTGCCAGCAGCCAATCGGGCAGGGTAGCTTTCTTT. Translated, it gives CASSQSGRVAFF.

The V gene is TRBV25-1, the J gene TRBJ2-7, with D possibly being TRBD1 (5 bases). The V end lost 2 bases, the J end lost 7 bases, and 15 bases lay between the germline ends. The CDR3 has 14 amino acids. Germline CDR1 MGHDK, CDR2 SYGVNS. CDR3 DNA: TGTGCCAGCAGTGAAAGGGGCTCCTACAATGAGCAGTACTTC. Protein product: CASSERGSYNEQYF.

The chain combines TRBV28 with TRBJ1-6; 7 bases fit TRBD1. Per the germline V gene, CDR1 is MDHEN and CDR2 is SYDVKM. The J segment lost 7 bases and the V segment lost 4 bases, leaving 10 bases of the junction unmatched. CDR3 length: 16 amino acids. The CDR3 reads CASSYPHAGGNSPLHF. CDR3 sequence (DNA): TGTGCCAGCAGTTACCCCCATGCAGGGGGGAATTCACCCCTCCACTTT.

The chain links TRBV24-1 to TRBJ2-3; D ambiguous. The CDR3 contains 15 residues. The germline CDR1 and CDR2 sequences are KGHDR and SFDVKD. Trimming pared 0 bases from V and 0 bases from J, leaving 6 bases between. CDR3 sequence reads: CATSDLLGSTDTQYF. DNA of the CDR3: TGTGCCACCAGTGATTTGCTGGGCAGCACAGATACGCAGTATTTT.

The gene calls are TRBV20-1 and TRBJ1-1; D is unclear. This CDR3 spans 9 amino acids. V shed 7 bases and J shed 5 bases, with 5 bases lying between them. Germline V lookup: CDR1 DFQATT, CDR2 SNEGSKA (reference sequence). The CDR3 bases are TGCAGTGTAAAGACTGAAGCTTTCTTT. This translates into CSVKTEAFF.

J is TRBJ1-5 and V is TRBV5-1; TRBD1 agrees at 7 bases. The CDR3 sequence is 15 residues long. V trimming: 0 bases; J trimming: 6 bases; junction bases outside the gene matches: 6. Germline CDR1 is SGHRS and CDR2 is YFSETQ. This CDR3 reads CASSLGTGDSQPQHF. As DNA, the CDR3 is TGCGCCAGCAGCTTGGGAACAGGGGACAGTCAGCCCCAGCATTTT.

In DNA form, the CDR3 reads TGTGCCAGCCACCCCACATCCGGGACAGGGCTAAACTATGGCTACACCTTC. Amino acids: CASHPTSGTGLNYGYTF. The chain has TRBV6-1 and TRBJ1-2; 9 nucleotides match TRBD1. In germline, CDR1 is MNHNS, CDR2 SASEGT. The CDR3 spans 17 residues. V shed 8 bases and J 2 bases; nucleotides not matched to a gene: 15.

In its sample, this clonotype was seen a few times. The V call is TRBV5-1, the J call TRBJ1-1; 7 bases are shared with TRBD1. The J segment lost 1 base and the V segment lost 3 bases, leaving 6 bases of the junction unmatched. CDR1 SGHRS and CDR2 YFSETQ come from the germline V gene. The CDR3 consists of 15 residues. CDR3 in amino acids: CASSSPGTENTEAFF. In nucleotides, the CDR3 is TGCGCCAGCAGCTCTCCCGGGACAGAGAACACTGAAGCTTTCTTT.